These T cell receptor beta chains were read from a single sample in a study of shared clonotypes between healthy human individuals. Libraries were prepared by immunoSEQ multiplex PCR; TCRdb keeps only in-frame clonotypes and omits some of them. The sample carries about 2.4 million clones, about 92% recorded once. The sequenced sample consisted of naive CD4+ T cells sorted from blood. These receptors were collected from a man younger than 30 in good health. Each CDR3 is given with its conserved first and last residue. The D gene is left open where the match is weak. Clone size is not always given. Where it is, it says once, few, many or a class for expanded clones.

d_gene	j_gene	v_gene	abundance	CDR3aa	CDR3nt
TRBD2	TRBJ2-7	TRBV5-1	-	CASSTYSTSGSSYEQYF	TGCGCCAGCAGCACCTATTCGACTAGCGGGAGCTCCTACGAGCAGTACTTC
-	TRBJ2-7	TRBV7-2	-	CASSLEAGSSYEQYF	TGTGCCAGCAGCTTAGAAGCGGGCAGCTCCTACGAGCAGTACTTC
-	TRBJ1-1	TRBV4-3	few	CASSQDSGTEAFF	TGCGCCAGCAGCCAAGATTCTGGCACTGAAGCTTTCTTT
TRBD1	TRBJ2-1	TRBV5-1	few	CASSLGQGAYNEQFF	TGCGCCAGCAGCTTGGGACAGGGGGCCTACAATGAGCAGTTCTTC
-	TRBJ1-5	TRBV4-3	few	CASSQSASNQPQHF	TGCGCCAGCAGCCAATCGGCTAGCAATCAGCCCCAGCATTTT
TRBD1	TRBJ1-1	TRBV11-2	-	CASSLVGQGGEKAFF	TGTGCCAGCAGCTTAGTGGGACAGGGAGGGGAAAAAGCTTTCTTT
TRBD2	TRBJ2-1	TRBV9	-	CASSVDGGGGPYNEQFF	TGTGCCAGCAGCGTAGACGGTGGCGGGGGGCCGTACAATGAGCAGTTCTTC
-	TRBJ2-1	TRBV4-1	-	CASSTQSGYNEQFF	TGCGCCAGCAGTACACAGAGCGGCTACAATGAGCAGTTCTTC
-	TRBJ2-2	TRBV5-4	-	CASSLVGWAGELFF	TGTGCCAGCAGCTTGGTAGGGTGGGCCGGGGAGCTGTTTTTT
-	TRBJ1-1	TRBV6-5	few	CASRRTVNTEAFF	TGTGCCAGCAGAAGGACAGTGAACACTGAAGCTTTCTTT
-	TRBJ2-2	TRBV5-4	-	CASSLGLRGRTGELFF	TGTGCCAGCAGCTTGGGACTCCGGGGGCGCACCGGGGAGCTGTTTTTT
-	TRBJ1-5	TRBV21-1	-	CASSKDCPAGVQPQHF	TGTGCCAGCAGCAAAGATTGTCCGGCAGGGGTTCAGCCCCAGCATTTT
-	TRBJ1-1	TRBV18	-	CASSSSENTEAFF	TGTGCCAGCTCATCCTCTGAAAACACTGAAGCTTTCTTT
-	TRBJ2-5	TRBV5-1	-	CASSLSLPETQYF	TGCGCCAGCAGCTTGTCACTACCTGAGACCCAGTACTTC
TRBD1	TRBJ2-7	TRBV4-3	-	CASSQRTGPYEQYF	TGCGCCAGCAGCCAGAGGACAGGCCCCTACGAGCAGTACTTC
TRBD1	TRBJ1-4	TRBV28	-	CASSRTGTTNEKLFF	TGTGCCAGCAGTCGGACAGGGACCACTAATGAAAAACTGTTTTTT
-	TRBJ2-5	TRBV7-2	-	CASSLARRVETQYF	TGTGCCAGCAGCTTAGCGCGGAGGGTAGAGACCCAGTACTTC
-	TRBJ1-1	TRBV5-1	-	CASSSGRGMNTEAFF	TGCGCCAGCAGCTCGGGACGGGGAATGAACACTGAAGCTTTCTTT
-	TRBJ1-4	TRBV30	-	CAWSVRVGEKLFF	TGTGCCTGGAGTGTACGGGTGGGTGAAAAACTGTTTTTT
-	TRBJ2-2	TRBV7-9	-	CASSLVSGVYTGELFF	TGTGCCAGCAGCTTAGTGTCGGGGGTTTACACCGGGGAGCTGTTTTTT
-	TRBJ2-5	TRBV25-1	-	CASSYLGQTQYF	TGTGCCAGCAGTTATCTGGGACAGACCCAGTACTTC
TRBD1	TRBJ1-5	TRBV18	-	CASSPGTGNQPQHF	TGTGCCAGCTCACCTGGGACAGGGAACCAGCCCCAGCATTTT
-	TRBJ1-2	TRBV6-5	-	CASSYNRNYGYTF	TGTGCCAGCAGTTACAACAGAAACTATGGCTACACCTTC
-	TRBJ1-1	TRBV14	few	CASSQTSRGEAFF	TGTGCCAGCAGCCAGACAAGTCGTGGTGAAGCTTTCTTT
-	TRBJ1-6	TRBV19	once	CASSSTGGDNSPLHF	TGTGCCAGTAGTTCGACAGGAGGGGATAATTCACCCCTCCACTTT